These 17 T cell receptor beta chains share one sample of origin, sequenced in a study of blood T cell repertoires in COVID-19. Sequencing used immunoSEQ multiplex PCR; TCRdb keeps in-frame clones, though not all of them. The table shows over 150,000 clones, with around 85% occurring only once. The sample comprised peripheral blood. Receptors originate from an older man with active or convalescent COVID-19.

This clone was found a few times. This chain joins TRBV29-1 and TRBJ1-5, with D possibly being TRBD1 (5 bases). CDR1 SQVTM and CDR2 ANQGSEA come from the germline V gene. The CDR3 contains 13 residues. The V end lost 4 bases, the J end lost 5 bases, and 12 bases lay between the germline ends. The CDR3 is CSVGTGDYQPQHF. DNA for the CDR3: TGCAGCGTTGGGACGGGGGATTATCAGCCCCAGCATTTT. Drawing the rest from reference TRBV29-1 and TRBJ1-5, the complete variable domain is SAVISQKPSRDICQRGTSLTIQCQVDSQVTMMFWYRQQPGQSLTLIATANQGSEATYESGFVIDKFPISRPNLTFSTLTVSNMSPEDSSIYLCSVGTGDYQPQHFGDGTRLSIL.

The chain combines TRBV2 with TRBJ1-3; 9 bases map to TRBD1. This CDR3 has 18 amino acids. Germline CDR1 SNHLY, CDR2 FYNNEI. V dropped 8 bases and J dropped 0; count of bases not matched to a gene: 14. The DNA for the CDR3 is TGTGCCAGCTTCCGAAGGGGGACAGGGCAACTCTCTGGAAACACCATATATTTT. This sequence encodes CASFRRGTGQLSGNTIYF.

CDR3 region: CASRDASGVKETQYF. The DNA of the CDR3 is TGTGCCAGCAGGGATGCTAGCGGGGTAAAAGAGACCCAGTACTTC. The V gene is TRBV5-4, the J gene TRBJ2-5; 9 bases are shared with TRBD2. Germline CDR1 is SGHNT and CDR2 is YYREEE (reference sequence). This CDR3 has 15 residues. Trimming took 5 bases from V and 3 from J; bases not matched to a gene: 8.

The chain employs TRBV7-2 and TRBJ2-7; 8 bases map to TRBD1. The CDR3 spans 14 residues. J was trimmed by 5 bases and V by 5 bases; bases with no gene match: 8. The germline CDR1 and CDR2 sequences are SGHTA and FQGNSA. For the CDR3, the DNA is TGTGCCAGCAGCAGCCGGACAGGGTCGGACGAGCAGTACTTC. Translating gives CASSSRTGSDEQYF.

The V call is TRBV10-2, the J call TRBJ2-2; 10 bases map to TRBD2. V lost 6 bases, J lost 7 bases, and 8 bases stayed unmatched. The germline gives CDR1 WSHSY, CDR2 SAAADI. The CDR3 length is 15 residues. In DNA, the CDR3 is TGCGCCAGCAGGGTAGCGGGAGGAAGTGACGGGGAGCTGTTTTTT. Translating it yields CASRVAGGSDGELFF.

The chain links TRBV4-3 to TRBJ2-5; D may be TRBD2 (6 bases). Germline loops: CDR1 LGHNA, CDR2 YSLEER. This CDR3 comprises 14 residues. The V gene lost 0 bases and the J gene lost 5 bases, with 10 bases spanning the gap. CDR3 residues: CASSQDEGGETQYF. The DNA for the CDR3 is TGCGCCAGCAGCCAAGATGAGGGAGGTGAGACCCAGTACTTC.

The chain couples TRBV27 to TRBJ1-6, with a tentative D call TRBD1 (5 bases). Germline assignment: CDR1 MNHEY and CDR2 SMNVEV (reference sequence). V was clipped by 4 bases and J by 10 bases, with 14 bases between them. This CDR3 contains 14 residues. Here the CDR3 DNA reads TGTGCCAGCAGTTCCCGGAGGGGTGGCTCACCCCTCCACTTT. It is translated as CASSSRRGGSPLHF.

CDR3 sequence (DNA): TGTGCCAGCAGTATCGGACAGGAGCAGTTCTTC. Translated: CASSIGQEQFF. The chain recombines TRBV6-5 with TRBJ2-1, with TRBD1 as a possible D gene (6 bases). Germline values: CDR1 MNHEY, CDR2 SVGAGI. The CDR3 totals 11 residues. Trimming pared 5 bases from V and 10 bases from J, leaving 9 bases between.

The V gene is TRBV28, the J gene TRBJ1-6, with D uncertain. There are 19 residues in the CDR3. V was cut by 5 bases and J by 7 bases, with 27 bases left in between. Germline V gene sequence: CDR1 MDHEN, CDR2 SYDVKM. The CDR3 protein is CASSPPLGGGRYENSPLHF. The CDR3 bases are TGTGCCAGCAGTCCACCCCTAGGAGGCGGCAGGTACGAGAATTCACCCCTCCACTTT.

The chain is built from TRBV27 and TRBJ2-7; TRBD1 matches at 7 bases. V lost 6 bases to trimming and J lost 2 bases; unmatched junction nucleotides: 10. The CDR3 sequence is 15 residues long. The V gene's germline CDR1 is MNHEY and CDR2 SMNVEV (reference sequence). CDR3 residues: CASSSWDRPPYEQYF. Written as DNA, the CDR3 is TGTGCCAGCAGCTCTTGGGACAGACCTCCCTACGAGCAGTACTTC.

CDR3 sequence (DNA): TGTGCCAGCAGTTCCCATATGGGACAGGGTGTCTATGGCTACACCTTC. This gives the protein CASSSHMGQGVYGYTF. J is TRBJ1-2 and V is TRBV27; 9 bases are shared with TRBD1. J lost 4 bases, V lost 4 bases, and 10 bases had no gene match. CDR3 length equals 16 residues. Germline loops: CDR1 MNHEY, CDR2 SMNVEV (reference sequence).

The chain joins TRBV5-4 to TRBJ2-1; maybe TRBD1 (5 bases). V was trimmed by 0 bases and J by 3 bases, leaving 10 bases between them. Germline V CDR1 and CDR2: SGHNT, YYREEE (reference sequence). The CDR3 runs 15 residues. The CDR3 region is CASSLGSGNYNEQFF. In DNA, the CDR3 is TGTGCCAGCAGCTTGGGGTCAGGGAACTACAATGAGCAGTTCTTC.

The chain combines TRBV6-2 or TRBV6-3 with TRBJ1-2; D is possibly TRBD1 (5 bases). Between the trimmed V and J ends, which lost 2 bases and 4 bases, there was a span of 14 bases. This CDR3 has 15 residues. CDR1 and CDR2 from the germline V gene are MNHEY and SVGEGT. This CDR3 is CASSYRGYNLYGYTF. In nucleotides, the CDR3 is TGTGCCAGCAGTTACAGGGGATACAACCTCTATGGCTACACCTTC.

V is TRBV20-1 and J is TRBJ1-2; 7 nucleotides agree with TRBD1. In germline, CDR1 is DFQATT, CDR2 SNEGSKA (reference sequence). The CDR3 spans 11 residues. V gave up 7 bases and J gave up 2 bases; unmatched junction bases: 1. As DNA, the CDR3 is TGCAGTGGGGGACAGAACTATGGCTACACCTTC. The encoded protein is CSGGQNYGYTF.

The chain links TRBV29-1 to TRBJ2-1, with 9 bases identical to TRBD2. There are 16 residues in the CDR3. Germline lookup yields CDR1 SQVTM and CDR2 ANQGSEA. V gave up 7 bases and J gave up 0 bases; unmatched junction bases: 10. The CDR3 DNA sequence: TGCAGCGGCATCTCAGCGGGGGGTAGCTCCTACAATGAGCAGTTCTTC. Protein product: CSGISAGGSSYNEQFF.

This chain links TRBV2 with TRBJ1-6, with 7 bases that match TRBD1. The length of the CDR3 is 15 residues. The germline V gene encodes CDR1 SNHLY and CDR2 FYNNEI. V was pared by 7 bases and J by 7 bases, with 10 bases of the junction left unmatched. The CDR3 sequence: CASNAGQARNSPLHF. The CDR3 DNA follows: TGTGCCAGCAACGCTGGACAGGCCCGCAATTCACCCCTCCACTTT.

The chain links TRBV5-8 to TRBJ1-5, with 10 bases aligning to TRBD1. V shed 5 bases and J 0 bases; nucleotides not matched to a gene: 8. There are 17 residues in the CDR3. From germline, CDR1 is SGHTS and CDR2 YDEGEE. CDR3: CASRRDRGPYSNQPQHF. The CDR3 DNA sequence: TGTGCCAGCAGAAGGGACAGGGGCCCGTATAGCAATCAGCCCCAGCATTTT.